Sequencing of this TCR beta chain was carried out in a study of cytomegalovirus exposure and HLA in healthy donors. This CDR3 contains 13 residues. V was cut by 6 bases and J by 6 bases, with 12 bases left in between. Germline lookup yields CDR1 GTSNPN and CDR2 SVGIG (reference sequence). Study conclusions and caveats: A list of 164 TCR beta chains associated with cytomegalovirus was given.

Note on this clone: Its specificity is unknown.

The primer mix had 60 Vbeta and 13 Jbeta primers. Study processing details: Per a later analysis, the number of unique TCR beta chains was roughly 80 million, of which roughly 9.9 million were shared. Assay used: immunoSEQ multiplex PCR; TCRdb lists only in-frame clones, some missing. V, J and clone size are those of that table, while D and trimming were read from the DNA. The data contain 100,000 to 150,000 clones, about 81% of them singletons. The genes are TRBV30 and TRBJ1-6, with a weak D call TRBD1 (5 bases). The sequence was collected from a woman aged 25 to 39 in good health and CMV-seronegative. The specimen sequenced was PBMCs. CDR3 DNA: TGTGCCTGTCCGGGGGGGTCTAATTCACCCCTCCACTTT. Encoded protein: CACPGGSNSPLHF. The full variable domain, rest sourced from reference TRBV30 and TRBJ1-6, is SQTIHQWPATLVQPVGSPLSLECTVEGTSNPNLYWYRQAAGRGLQLLFYSVGIGQISSEVPQNLSASRPQDRQFILSSKKLLLSDSGFYLCACPGGSNSPLHFGNGTRLTVT.